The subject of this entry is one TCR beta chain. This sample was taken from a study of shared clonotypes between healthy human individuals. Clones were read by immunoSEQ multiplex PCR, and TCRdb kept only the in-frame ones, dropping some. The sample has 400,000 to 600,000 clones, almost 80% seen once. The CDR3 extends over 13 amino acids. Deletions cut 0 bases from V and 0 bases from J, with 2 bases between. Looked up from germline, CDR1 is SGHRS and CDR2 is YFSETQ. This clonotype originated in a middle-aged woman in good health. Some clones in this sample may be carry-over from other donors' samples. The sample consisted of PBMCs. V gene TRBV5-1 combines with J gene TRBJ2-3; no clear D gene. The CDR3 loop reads CASSLGSTDTQYF. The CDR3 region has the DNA TGCGCCAGCAGCTTGGGTAGCACAGATACGCAGTATTTT.